The entry that follows covers one T cell receptor (beta chain) sequence. What it binds is not known. With 60 Vbeta and 13 Jbeta primers, the PCR was carried out. The data were produced by immunoSEQ multiplex PCR, yet TCRdb's version contains in-frame clones alone and is incomplete. The repertoire holds some 220,000 clones, with about three quarters as singletons. The data belong to a study of cytomegalovirus exposure and HLA in healthy donors. Germline CDR1 and CDR2: SGHNT and YENEEA. J lost 1 base, V lost 5 bases, and 4 bases had no gene match. The CDR3 has 14 amino acids. Regarding the study as a whole: At a 0.05 false discovery rate, a later analysis found 16,951 TCR beta sequences to be associated with HLA alleles. V segments that were indistinguishable, TRBV6-2 and TRBV6-3 among them, were omitted from analysis. Sequencing likely caused a cluster of highly shared sequence variants.

The specimen sequenced was PBMCs. This TCR was sampled from a woman aged 55-75 years in good health and CMV-seropositive. V usage is TRBV11-3 and J usage is TRBJ2-5; 7 nucleotides line up with TRBD1. The CDR3 DNA reads as TGTGCCAGCAGCAAAGGGGGCGCCCAAGAGACCCAGTACTTC. Translation: CASSKGGAQETQYF.